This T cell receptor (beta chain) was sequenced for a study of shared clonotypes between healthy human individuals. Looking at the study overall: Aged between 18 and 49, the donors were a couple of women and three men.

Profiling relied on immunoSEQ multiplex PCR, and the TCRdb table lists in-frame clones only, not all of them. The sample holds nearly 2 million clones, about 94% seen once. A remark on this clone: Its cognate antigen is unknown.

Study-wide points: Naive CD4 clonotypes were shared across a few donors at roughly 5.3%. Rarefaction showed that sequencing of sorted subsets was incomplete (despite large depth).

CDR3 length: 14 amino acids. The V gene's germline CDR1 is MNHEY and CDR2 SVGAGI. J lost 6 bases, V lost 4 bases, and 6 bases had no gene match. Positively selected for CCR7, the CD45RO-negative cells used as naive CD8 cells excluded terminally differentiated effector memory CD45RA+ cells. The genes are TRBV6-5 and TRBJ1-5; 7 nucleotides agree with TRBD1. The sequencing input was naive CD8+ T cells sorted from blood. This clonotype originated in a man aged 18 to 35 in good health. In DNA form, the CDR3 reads TGTGCCAGCAGTTTCGACAGGGAGAGTCAGCCCCAGCATTTT. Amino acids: CASSFDRESQPQHF.